A selection of T cell receptor beta chains follows, all from one sample in a study of PD-1 blockade in classical Hodgkin lymphoma. TCRdb's copy holds only in-frame clones and misses some; the assay was immunoSEQ multiplex PCR. The data show tens of thousands of clones, around three quarters seen once. The source material was peripheral blood mononuclear cells (PBMCs), sampled at baseline. The receptors were sampled from a human donor with classical Hodgkin lymphoma. Both conserved end residues are part of each CDR3. D genes are given only for firm matches. Clone size appears in some rows only: once, few, many, or a class for an expanded clone.

14	-	TRBJ1-2	TRBV30	-	CAWSVRPRGYGYTF	TGTGCCTGGAGTGTCCGACCTCGCGGGTATGGCTACACCTTC
15	-	TRBJ2-2	TRBV7-3	few	CASSLISDSTGELFF	TGTGCCAGCAGCTTAATAAGTGATAGCACCGGGGAGCTGTTTTTT
14	-	TRBJ2-2	TRBV18	-	CASSPSGNTGELFF	TGTGCCAGCTCACCCAGCGGGAACACCGGGGAGCTGTTTTTT
13	-	TRBJ2-1	TRBV5-1	-	CASIGELYNEQFF	TGCGCCAGCATCGGAGAGCTCTACAATGAGCAGTTCTTC
14	TRBD1	TRBJ1-4	TRBV15	-	CATSRDLKQGELFF	TGTGCCACCAGCAGAGATCTTAAACAGGGGGAACTGTTTTTT
14	TRBD1	TRBJ1-1	TRBV5-6	-	CASSPTGLNTEAFF	TGTGCCAGCAGCCCGACAGGGTTGAACACTGAAGCTTTCTTT
17	TRBD2	TRBJ2-7	TRBV14	-	CASSHKFSGLAIYEQYF	TGTGCCAGCAGCCATAAGTTTTCGGGACTAGCGATCTACGAGCAGTACTTC
14	-	TRBJ2-7	TRBV28	-	CASSGRGRTYEQYF	TGTGCCAGCAGTGGACGGGGCAGAACCTACGAGCAGTACTTC
15	-	TRBJ2-7	TRBV19	few	CASSQTPSDPYEQYF	TGTGCCAGTAGTCAAACCCCCAGCGACCCCTACGAGCAGTACTTC
15	-	TRBJ1-2	TRBV15	-	CATSRVQGDRSGYTF	TGTGCCACCAGCAGAGTACAGGGAGATCGGTCTGGCTACACCTTC
15	TRBD1	TRBJ2-7	TRBV11-2	-	CASSLRTGYSYEQYF	TGTGCCAGCAGCTTAAGGACAGGCTACTCCTACGAGCAGTACTTC
16	TRBD1	TRBJ2-7	TRBV27	-	CASSSRQGAIPYEQYF	TGTGCCAGCAGTTCACGACAGGGGGCTATCCCTTACGAGCAGTACTTC
15	-	TRBJ2-6	TRBV7-9	-	CASTEMGTGANVLTF	TGTGCCAGCACCGAAATGGGAACTGGGGCCAACGTCCTGACTTTC
12	-	TRBJ2-5	TRBV30	-	CAWSVSRETQYF	TGTGCCTGGAGTGTAAGTCGAGAGACCCAGTACTTC
12	-	TRBJ2-7	TRBV28	-	CASSLPDYEQYF	TGTGCCAGCAGTTTACCCGACTACGAGCAGTACTTC
15	TRBD1	TRBJ1-5	TRBV28	-	CASSLGTGPNQPQHF	TGTGCCAGCAGTTTAGGGACAGGGCCGAATCAGCCCCAGCATTTT
15	-	TRBJ2-1	TRBV14	-	CASSQDPHRVREQFF	TGTGCCAGCAGCCAAGATCCCCACAGAGTAAGGGAGCAGTTCTTC
14	-	TRBJ1-1	TRBV9	medium-sized	CASSPKARGTEAFF	TGTGCCAGCAGCCCTAAGGCTCGTGGCACTGAAGCTTTCTTT
13	-	TRBJ2-7	TRBV5-1	-	CASSFGRDYEQYF	TGCGCCAGCAGCTTTGGGCGGGACTACGAGCAGTACTTC
14	-	TRBJ1-2	TRBV30	-	CAWRVSGGPYGYTF	TGTGCCTGGAGGGTCTCGGGGGGCCCCTATGGCTACACCTTC
14	TRBD1	TRBJ1-4	TRBV30	once	CAWRRTGPGEKLFF	TGTGCCTGGAGGAGGACAGGGCCAGGGGAAAAACTGTTTTTT
17	-	TRBJ2-2	TRBV6-1	-	CASSAGVGRGFTGELFF	TGTGCCAGCAGTGCGGGGGTGGGCAGAGGTTTCACCGGGGAGCTGTTTTTT
13	-	TRBJ2-4	TRBV28	-	CASSPMNKNIQYF	TGTGCCAGCAGTCCCATGAACAAAAACATTCAGTACTTC
15	TRBD2	TRBJ2-3	TRBV27	-	CASSLSSGRVDTQYF	TGTGCCAGCAGTTTATCTAGCGGGAGGGTTGATACGCAGTATTTT
17	TRBD1	TRBJ2-1	TRBV5-1	-	CASSLSRDRGRYNEQFF	TGCGCCAGCAGCTTGTCTCGGGACAGGGGAAGGTACAATGAGCAGTTCTTC
16	TRBD1	TRBJ1-5	TRBV2	medium-sized	CASSIRGLYSNQPQHF	TGTGCCAGCAGTATTAGGGGGCTGTATAGCAATCAGCCCCAGCATTTT
15	-	TRBJ1-2	TRBV7-9	-	CASSLARQGPYGYTF	TGTGCCAGCAGCTTAGCGAGGCAGGGTCCCTATGGCTACACCTTC
13	-	TRBJ1-1	TRBV10-1	once	CASSEGTPLEAFF	TGCGCCAGCAGTGAGGGGACGCCCCTTGAAGCTTTCTTT
16	-	TRBJ1-3	TRBV6-6	-	CASSWASPRSGNTIYF	TGTGCCAGCAGTTGGGCGTCGCCCCGATCTGGAAACACCATATATTTT
14	-	TRBJ2-3	TRBV7-9	-	CASTPRQSTDTQYF	TGTGCCAGCACCCCCAGACAGAGCACAGATACGCAGTATTTT
15	TRBD1	TRBJ2-7	TRBV9	medium-sized	CASSEGQGSSYEQYF	TGTGCCAGCAGCGAAGGACAGGGGAGCTCCTACGAGCAGTACTTC
14	TRBD1	TRBJ2-7	TRBV19	-	CASSTSGTGGEQYF	TGTGCCAGTAGTACCTCCGGGACAGGGGGCGAGCAGTACTTC
12	-	TRBJ2-7	TRBV6-6	-	CASSLDSYEQYF	TGTGCCAGCAGTCTCGACAGCTACGAGCAGTACTTC
15	-	TRBJ1-1	TRBV30	-	CAWSGFDSPLTEAFF	TGTGCCTGGAGTGGGTTTGACAGTCCTCTAACTGAAGCTTTCTTT
13	-	TRBJ2-1	TRBV5-1	-	CASSLGGAGEQFF	TGCGCCAGCAGCTTGGGAGGGGCTGGTGAGCAGTTCTTC
15	-	TRBJ1-2	TRBV6-5	-	CASSLRSSANYGYTF	TGTGCCAGCAGTTTGCGGTCTTCGGCTAACTATGGCTACACCTTC
15	-	TRBJ2-7	TRBV6-5	-	CASRPQKPSPYEQYF	TGTGCCAGCAGGCCACAGAAGCCTTCACCCTACGAGCAGTACTTC
14	-	TRBJ2-2	TRBV2	-	CASMEQESTGELFF	TGTGCCAGCATGGAACAGGAGTCCACCGGGGAGCTGTTTTTT
14	TRBD1	TRBJ1-4	TRBV30	-	CAWNSQGVTEKLFF	TGTGCCTGGAATTCACAGGGGGTTACTGAAAAACTGTTTTTT
14	-	TRBJ1-2	TRBV6-5	-	CASSEVGSFYGYTF	TGTGCCAGCAGTGAAGTGGGCAGCTTCTATGGCTACACCTTC
14	-	TRBJ2-1	TRBV5-1	many	CASKDVLSPNEQFF	TGCGCCAGCAAGGACGTCCTTTCCCCGAATGAGCAGTTCTTC
17	-	TRBJ2-1	TRBV27	-	CASSLRVSGGSYNEQFF	TGTGCCAGCAGTCTTCGGGTTAGCGGAGGCTCCTACAATGAGCAGTTCTTC
14	-	TRBJ2-3	TRBV27	-	CASSLLQSTDTQYF	TGTGCCAGCAGTTTATTGCAGAGCACAGATACGCAGTATTTT
17	-	TRBJ2-2	TRBV4-1	few	CASSHPISDGYTGELFF	TGCGCCAGCAGCCACCCTATATCCGACGGATATACCGGGGAGCTGTTTTTT
14	-	TRBJ2-7	TRBV6-6	-	CASTVREGPYEQYF	TGTGCCAGCACCGTCCGTGAGGGGCCCTACGAGCAGTACTTC
14	TRBD1	TRBJ2-1	TRBV6-5	few	CASAYRQGVSEQFF	TGTGCCAGCGCATATAGACAGGGGGTATCTGAGCAGTTCTTC
14	-	TRBJ2-7	TRBV11-2	-	CASSLRGSATGQYF	TGTGCCAGCAGCTTAAGGGGCTCGGCTACGGGGCAGTACTTC
15	-	TRBJ1-2	TRBV9	-	CASSVDWEEGYGYTF	TGTGCCAGCAGCGTAGATTGGGAAGAGGGCTATGGCTACACCTTC
14	-	TRBJ1-2	TRBV7-9	-	CASSLEASSYGYTF	TGTGCCAGCAGCTTAGAGGCTTCGTCCTATGGCTACACCTTC
14	TRBD1	TRBJ1-2	TRBV18	-	CASSPTGEGYGYTF	TGTGCCAGCTCACCAACAGGGGAGGGCTATGGCTACACCTTC
12	-	TRBJ1-2	TRBV7-9	-	CASSGQFYGYTF	TGTGCCAGCAGCGGACAGTTCTATGGCTACACCTTC
16	TRBD2	TRBJ2-2	TRBV19	-	CASSIGLAGGNGELFF	TGTGCCAGTAGTATCGGACTAGCGGGAGGAAACGGGGAGCTGTTTTTT
15	TRBD2	TRBJ2-1	TRBV10-3	-	CAISESPSGRNEQFF	TGTGCCATCAGTGAGTCGCCTAGCGGGAGGAATGAGCAGTTCTTC
15	-	TRBJ2-7	TRBV6-5	-	CASSKTRGFAYEQYF	TGTGCCAGCAGCAAGACCAGGGGTTTCGCCTACGAGCAGTACTTC
14	-	TRBJ2-3	TRBV9	-	CASSVRGNVDTQYF	TGTGCCAGCAGCGTGAGAGGGAACGTAGATACGCAGTATTTT